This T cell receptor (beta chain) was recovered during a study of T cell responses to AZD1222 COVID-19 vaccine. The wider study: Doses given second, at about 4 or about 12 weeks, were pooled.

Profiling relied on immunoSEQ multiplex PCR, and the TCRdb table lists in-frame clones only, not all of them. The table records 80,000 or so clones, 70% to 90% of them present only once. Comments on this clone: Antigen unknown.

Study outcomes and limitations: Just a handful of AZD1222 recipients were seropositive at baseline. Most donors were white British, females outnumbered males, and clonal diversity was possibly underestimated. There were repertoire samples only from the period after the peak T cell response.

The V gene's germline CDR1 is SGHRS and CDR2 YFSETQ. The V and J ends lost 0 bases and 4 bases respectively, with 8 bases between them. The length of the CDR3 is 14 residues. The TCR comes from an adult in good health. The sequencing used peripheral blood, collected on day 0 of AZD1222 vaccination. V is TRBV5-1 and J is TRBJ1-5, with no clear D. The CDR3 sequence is CASSLGGGNQPQHF. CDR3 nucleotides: TGCGCCAGCAGCTTGGGGGGAGGGAATCAGCCCCAGCATTTT. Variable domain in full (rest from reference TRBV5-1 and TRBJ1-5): KAGVTQTPRYLIKTRGQQVTLSCSPISGHRSVSWYQQTPGQGLQFLFEYFSETQRNKGNFPGRFSGRQFSNSRSEMNVSTLELGDSALYLCASSLGGGNQPQHFGDGTRLSIL.